This TCR beta chain was identified in a study of cytomegalovirus exposure and HLA in healthy donors. Study information: The approximately 120 validation repertoires used the same platform as the 650 to 750 first-cohort repertoires, a later analysis reported.

In the case of this clone: The target antigen is unknown.

The study's findings and limits: Reports indicated that the classifier achieved high specificity and sensitivity in diagnosing cytomegalovirus status.

Assay: immunoSEQ multiplex PCR; the TCRdb copy retains only in-frame clones and omits some. The profile covers more than 95,000 clones, with around 94% appearing a single time and more than 0.9% taken by the ten largest. Donors came from a validation cohort of over a hundred subjects, distinct from the first 666-subject cohort. Germline assignment: CDR1 ENHRY and CDR2 SYGVKD. CDR3 length: 18 residues. Germline trimming cut 3 bases from V and 3 bases from J; bases unmatched to any gene: 12. The sequence was obtained from a woman under 30 in good health and CMV-seronegative. The V call is TRBV10-3, the J call TRBJ2-2; 8 bases match TRBD2. The specimen sequenced was PBMCs. CDR3 coding DNA: TGTGCCATCAGTGACCTGATGTCGGGAGGGGATGACACCGGGGAGCTGTTTTTT. Residues: CAISDLMSGGDDTGELFF.